This TCR beta chain was obtained from a study of vaccination effects on CD4 cells after COVID-19. Overall study results and limits: Few convalescent patients, and no early post-infection timepoints, were available to the study. Clones that were induced by infection or by vaccine showed marked contraction late after vaccination. Researchers report that only 1 of 255 vaccine-induced clones in healthy vaccinees cross-reacted with common cold coronaviruses.

Trimming pared 6 bases from V and 4 bases from J, leaving 7 bases between. CDR3 size: 11 residues. Germline CDR1 SNHLY, CDR2 FYNNEI. This clone was recorded a few times. Its antigen is still unknown. The repertoire was sequenced with immunoSEQ multiplex PCR; TCRdb's copy has only in-frame clones and lacks some. The table includes over 45,000 clones, just over 70% detected once. Investigators separated out CD4+ T cells once less than 11 days of culture had passed. Each person got two doses of an mRNA SARS-CoV-2 vaccine, BNT162b2 or mRNA-1273. The gene calls are TRBV2 and TRBJ2-7; weak D call: TRBD1 (5 bases). This specimen consisted of CD4+ T cells from PBMCs cultured without peptide, obtained after COVID-19 vaccination. The sequence came from a human donor who received a COVID-19 vaccine. This CDR3 is CASRGLYEQYF. The CDR3 DNA follows: TGTGCCAGCAGGGGGCTTTACGAGCAGTACTTC.